One TCR beta chain is described in this entry. This sample was included in a study of blood T cell repertoires in COVID-19. Study summary: Acute-phase and convalescent COVID-19 samples originated in the United States, Italy and Spain.

Looked up from germline, CDR1 is LNHDA and CDR2 is SQIVND (reference sequence). V trimming: 3 bases; J trimming: 2 bases; junction bases outside the gene matches: 3. CDR3 length: 14 amino acids. As originally analysed: Nucleated cell counts were estimated from reference gene primer amplification. The protocol was immunoSEQ multiplex PCR, while the TCRdb copy is restricted to in-frame clones and leaves out a portion. V and J calls and clone size are as listed in that table; D and trimming were resolved from the DNA. The sample holds some 70,000 clones, about 70% seen once. Sequencing input: peripheral blood. The chain uses TRBV19 and TRBJ1-2; TRBD1 matches at 7 bases. The source of this sequence is a man aged 60 to 69 with acute or convalescent COVID-19. CDR3 amino acids: CASSILTGNYGYTF. CDR3 sequence (DNA): TGTGCCAGTAGTATCCTGACAGGGAACTATGGCTACACCTTC.